The 18 T cell receptor beta chains in this list originate from one sample, sequenced in a study of T cells in pancreatic ductal adenocarcinoma (dated by TCRdb to the late 2010s). To prepare the library, the immunoSEQ multiplex PCR assay was applied. Here the immuneACCESS table is served through TCRdb, limited to in-frame sequences with V and J called. Missing clones are a known gap in these copies; in checked studies unresolved V genes cover under half, and the rest lacks a known reason. A total of about 9,400 clones appear in this sample, roughly 67% of them only once. Around 25% of the sample is in the top ten clones. Pancreatic ductal adenocarcinoma patients who had undergone surgery without neoadjuvant therapy were selected. Material: pancreatic tumor tissue. These receptor sequences come from a human donor with pancreatic ductal adenocarcinoma.

The genes are TRBV6-5 and TRBJ1-1; D possibly corresponds to TRBD1 (5 bases). The V and J ends lost 5 bases and 14 bases respectively, with 18 bases between them. In germline, CDR1 is MNHEY, CDR2 SVGAGI. CDR3 length equals 12 residues. In DNA form, the CDR3 reads TGTGCCAGCAGTGACACCGGAGGGAGACAGTTCTTT. Residues: CASSDTGGRQFF.

The CDR3 reads CATQPVGLRAGEADTQYF. CDR3 in DNA: TGTGCCACCCAGCCGGTTGGTTTGCGGGCAGGCGAGGCAGATACGCAGTATTTT. V and J are TRBV6-4 and TRBJ2-3; TRBD2 might be the D (5 bases). The CDR3 runs to 18 residues. V was shortened by 10 bases and J by 4 bases, with 30 bases between the two germline ends. Germline CDR1 and CDR2: MRHNA and SNTAGT.

This clone is labeled medium-sized (0.01 to 0.1%). The chain links TRBV19 to TRBJ2-5; D perhaps matches TRBD2 (5 bases). Deletions cut 1 base from V and 5 bases from J, with 11 bases between. The V gene's germline CDR1 is LNHDA and CDR2 SQIVND (reference sequence). This CDR3 contains 14 residues. CDR3 in amino acids: CASSIGEGRETQYF. The CDR3 DNA reads as TGTGCCAGTAGTATAGGAGAGGGCAGGGAGACCCAGTACTTC.

This clone is labeled large. The rearrangement links TRBV28 to TRBJ2-3; D tentatively fits TRBD1 or TRBD2 (5 bases each). Germline V gene data show CDR1 as MDHEN and CDR2 as SYDVKM. This CDR3 region has 14 residues. Trimming removed 5 bases from V and 3 bases from J, with 12 bases in between. CDR3 protein: CASSVRDPTDTQYF. The CDR3 DNA reads TGTGCCAGCAGTGTTAGGGACCCAACAGATACGCAGTATTTT.

The chain uses TRBV11-2 and TRBJ2-6, with D tentatively TRBD1 (5 bases). The CDR3 is 14 amino acids. Trimming took off 5 bases at V and 0 bases at J, with 5 bases between the two ends. Germline V gene sequence: CDR1 SGHAT, CDR2 FQNNGV. CDR3 amino acids: CASSRGSGANVLTF. CDR3 nucleotides: TGTGCCAGCAGCAGGGGCTCTGGGGCCAACGTCCTGACTTTC.

In nucleotides, the CDR3 is TGTGCCAGCAGTCCGCAGGGGAGTGGGGAAAAACTGTTTTTT. As protein: CASSPQGSGEKLFF. The rearrangement uses TRBV11-2 and TRBJ1-4; tentatively, D is TRBD1 (6 bases). The CDR3 totals 14 residues. Germline-derived CDR1 and CDR2 are SGHAT and FQNNGV. Trimming shortened V by 6 bases and J by 8 bases, and 16 bases separated the two germline ends.

This clone has more than one count but fewer than ten. This chain links TRBV11-2 with TRBJ2-3; 9 bases align to TRBD2. The germline V gene encodes CDR1 SGHAT and CDR2 FQNNGV. CDR3 length: 15 amino acids. Trimming cost V 3 bases and J 3 bases; bases outside gene matches: 4. The CDR3 nucleotides are TGTGCCAGCAGCTTGTGGCGGGAGGGAACAGATACGCAGTATTTT. It translates to CASSLWREGTDTQYF.

V usage is TRBV4-2 and J usage is TRBJ2-7; TRBD2 matches at 9 bases. The germline CDR1 and CDR2 sequences are LGHNA and YNFKEQ. The CDR3 is 17 amino acids. V shed 1 base and J 2 bases; nucleotides not matched to a gene: 9. CDR3 DNA: TGTGCCAGCAGCCAAGGACCCAGCGGGGGGACAGCCTACGAGCAGTACTTC. Translating it yields CASSQGPSGGTAYEQYF.

V gene TRBV7-3 combines with J gene TRBJ2-5, with a tentative D call TRBD2 (6 bases). V was trimmed by 1 base and J by 4 bases, leaving 13 bases between them. This CDR3 contains 15 residues. CDR1 SGHTA and CDR2 FQGTGA come from the germline V gene. CDR3 coding DNA: TGTGCCAGCAGCTTAAAGGCGGGATGGGGAGAGACCCAGTACTTC. Translation gives CASSLKAGWGETQYF.

This clone has only a few counts. The rearrangement uses TRBV27 and TRBJ2-7; D might be TRBD1 (5 bases). Germline CDR1 MNHEY, CDR2 SMNVEV (reference sequence). V lost 4 bases to trimming and J lost 7 bases, with 14 bases between them. There are 13 residues in the CDR3. The CDR3 reads CASSWSAGREQYF. CDR3 DNA sequence: TGTGCCAGCAGTTGGTCGGCAGGGCGTGAGCAGTACTTC.

This sequence joins TRBV30 and TRBJ1-1, with TRBD1 matching over 9 bases. The CDR3 is 12 residues long. With 5 bases clipped from V and 5 bases from J, the junction kept 3 bases outside the gene matches. Germline-derived CDR1 and CDR2 are GTSNPN and SVGIG (reference sequence). This chain's CDR3 is CAWGGQGTEAFF. The CDR3 region has the DNA TGTGCCTGGGGGGGACAGGGAACTGAAGCTTTCTTT. The variable domain in full, completed from reference TRBV30 and TRBJ1-1, reads SQTIHQWPATLVQPVGSPLSLECTVEGTSNPNLYWYRQAAGRGLQLLFYSVGIGQISSEVPQNLSASRPQDRQFILSSKKLLLSDSGFYLCAWGGQGTEAFFGQGTRLTVV.

The V gene is TRBV9, the J gene TRBJ2-1, with a tentative D call TRBD2 (5 bases). CDR1 is SGDLS and CDR2 is YYNGEE in the germline V gene. V lost 2 bases and J 5 bases, leaving 17 bases between the germline ends. The CDR3 spans 16 residues. Here the CDR3 reads CASSVNSLDSHNEQFF. The CDR3 nucleotides are TGTGCCAGCAGCGTTAACTCTTTGGACTCGCACAATGAGCAGTTCTTC. Complete variable domain (other parts from reference TRBV9 and TRBJ2-1): DSGVTQTPKHLITATGQRVTLRCSPRSGDLSVYWYQQSLDQGLQFLIQYYNGEERAKGNILERFSAQQFPDLHSELNLSSLELGDSALYFCASSVNSLDSHNEQFFGPGTRLTVL.

The chain couples TRBV27 to TRBJ2-7, with D unclear. Looked up from germline, CDR1 is MNHEY and CDR2 is SMNVEV (reference sequence). The CDR3 is 13 residues long. Trimming pared 5 bases from V and 3 bases from J, leaving 11 bases between. The CDR3 sequence is CASSPLYSYEQYF. CDR3 nucleotide sequence: TGTGCCAGCAGTCCACTCTACAGCTACGAGCAGTACTTC.

J is TRBJ2-1 and V is TRBV28; 10 bases align to TRBD2. The CDR3 is 15 amino acids. Trimming removed 7 bases from V and 15 bases from J; junction bases left unmatched: 18. CDR1 and CDR2 (germline): MDHEN, SYDVKM. The CDR3 loop is CASKGPSGGPIKPFF. CDR3 nucleotide sequence: TGTGCCAGCAAGGGTCCTAGCGGGGGACCGATCAAGCCGTTCTTC.

This clone turned up a few times. This rearrangement joins TRBV4-1 to TRBJ2-1; D unresolved. With 0 bases removed from V and 9 bases from J, the gap between germline ends came to 6 bases. This CDR3 is built from 12 residues. Germline V gene sequence: CDR1 MGHRA, CDR2 YSYEKL. CDR3 in amino acids: CASSQDWAEQFF. The CDR3 coding sequence is TGCGCCAGCAGCCAAGATTGGGCTGAGCAGTTCTTC.

The chain joins TRBV5-4 to TRBJ1-5, with D perhaps TRBD1 (5 bases). From germline, CDR1 is SGHNT and CDR2 YYREEE (reference sequence). CDR3 length: 13 amino acids. V gave up 4 bases and J gave up 9 bases, with 14 bases separating them. This CDR3 is CASSRGGQGPQHF. The CDR3, as DNA: TGTGCCAGCAGCCGAGGAGGGCAGGGGCCCCAGCATTTT.

The chain combines TRBV27 with TRBJ2-3; D remains ambiguous. The germline V gene has CDR1 MNHEY and CDR2 SMNVEV (reference sequence). CDR3 size: 15 residues. Between the trimmed V and J ends, which lost 3 bases and 1 base, there was a span of 11 bases. Here the CDR3 reads CASSFVWSGTDTQYF. The CDR3 nucleotides are TGTGCCAGCAGTTTCGTGTGGAGCGGCACAGATACGCAGTATTTT.

V is TRBV4-1 and J is TRBJ1-1; D uncertain. Trimming cost V 1 base and J 5 bases, with 11 bases left between them. Germline loops: CDR1 MGHRA, CDR2 YSYEKL. The CDR3 length is 14 residues. The CDR3 coding sequence is TGCGCCAGCAGCCAAGCTTGGGAACGGACTGAAGCTTTCTTT. Protein product: CASSQAWERTEAFF.